This T cell receptor beta chain was sequenced during a study of cytomegalovirus exposure and HLA in healthy donors. Study overall: From HLA-typed donors, an early data release held 70 million to 100 million unique TCRs.

After removal of 10 bases from V and 4 bases from J, the junction contained 12 bases not matched to a gene. There are 15 residues in the CDR3. Germline CDR1 is SEHNR and CDR2 is FQNEAQ (reference sequence). The study ran its PCR with 60 Vbeta and 13 Jbeta primers. Clones were read by immunoSEQ multiplex PCR, and TCRdb kept only the in-frame ones, dropping some. Of over 150,000 clones listed, approximately 70% are singletons. Study outcomes and limitations: Among the most significant clusters, several appeared linked to common viral pathogens in a later analysis. Information on immune exposure was restricted to one variable (CMV serostatus). When analyzed later, a missense DCLRE1C variant was found to be linked to TCR beta V- and J-gene trimming.

Regarding this clone: Its specificity is not known.

This sequence joins TRBV7-9 and TRBJ1-4; 7 bases fit TRBD1. The sample was PBMCs. The receptor was derived from a woman aged 40 to 49 in good health and CMV-seropositive. CDR3 amino acids: CAIPLEGGLNEKLFF. CDR3 nucleotides: TGTGCCATTCCCCTGGAAGGGGGCCTTAATGAAAAACTGTTTTTT.